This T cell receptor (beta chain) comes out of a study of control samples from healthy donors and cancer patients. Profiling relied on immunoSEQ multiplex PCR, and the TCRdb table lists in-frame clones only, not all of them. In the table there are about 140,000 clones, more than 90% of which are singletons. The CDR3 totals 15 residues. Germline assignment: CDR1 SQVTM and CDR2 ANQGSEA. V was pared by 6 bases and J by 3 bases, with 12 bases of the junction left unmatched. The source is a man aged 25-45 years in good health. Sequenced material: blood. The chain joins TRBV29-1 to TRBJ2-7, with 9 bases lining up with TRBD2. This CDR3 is CSVVGGASGVYEQYF. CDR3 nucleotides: TGCAGCGTAGTGGGGGGCGCTAGCGGGGTCTACGAGCAGTACTTC.